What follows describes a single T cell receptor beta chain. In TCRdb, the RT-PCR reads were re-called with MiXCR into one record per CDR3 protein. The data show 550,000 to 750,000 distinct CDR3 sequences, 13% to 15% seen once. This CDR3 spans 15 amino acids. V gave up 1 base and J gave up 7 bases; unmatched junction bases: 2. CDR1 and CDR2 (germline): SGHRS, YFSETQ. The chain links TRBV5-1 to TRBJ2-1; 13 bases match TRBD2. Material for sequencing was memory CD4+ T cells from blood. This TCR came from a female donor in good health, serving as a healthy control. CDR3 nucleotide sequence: TGCGCCAGCAGCTTGACGGGACTAGCGGGAAATGAGCAGTTCTTC. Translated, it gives CASSLTGLAGNEQFF.